These T cell receptor beta chains were read from a single sample in a study of T-cell memory formation after mild COVID-19. TCRdb fed the 5' RACE reads into MiXCR, producing one record per CDR3 protein. Of tens of thousands of distinct CDR3 sequences listed, under 25% are singletons. The sample consisted of PBMCs or a T cell subset sorted from them (not recorded which). Source of these receptors: an adult who had mild COVID-19 (a few samples of this study predate the infection). Cell type and time point are not known. Each CDR3 is given with its conserved first and last residue. The order of the fields is D gene, J gene, V gene, clone size, CDR3 DNA, CDR3 protein. The D gene is left open where the match is weak. Clone sizes are given selectively: once, few, many, or a class where the clone is expanded.

-	TRBJ2-1	TRBV7-2	many	TGTGCCAGCAGCCTAGGATGGGACCCCTCCTACAATGAGCAGTTCTTC	CASSLGWDPSYNEQFF
-	TRBJ2-2	TRBV7-2	many	TGTGCCAGCAGCCCGACGAGGATATCGAACACCGGGGAGCTGTTTTTT	CASSPTRISNTGELFF
TRBD1	TRBJ2-1	TRBV5-1	-	TGCGCCAGCAGCCCACGGGACAGAACCACCTACCTGGGCTCCTACAATGAGCAGTTCTTC	CASSPRDRTTYLGSYNEQFF
TRBD1	TRBJ2-7	TRBV5-1	many	TGCGCCAGCAGCTCCGGAGGGACAGGGTACTACGAGCAGTACTTC	CASSSGGTGYYEQYF
-	TRBJ1-4	TRBV5-1	many	TGCGCCAGCAGCTTTGCACAGGGAACTAATGAAAAACTGTTTTTT	CASSFAQGTNEKLFF
-	TRBJ2-1	TRBV6-1	-	TGTGCCAGCACCACACTGGACGGCCACAATGAGCAGTTCTTC	CASTTLDGHNEQFF
TRBD2	TRBJ2-5	TRBV7-2	-	TGTGCCAGCAGCTTGGGGGGAGGGGAGACCCAGTACTTC	CASSLGGGETQYF
-	TRBJ2-2	TRBV15	-	TGTGCCACCAGCAGACAGGGCAACACCGGGGAGCTGTTTTTT	CATSRQGNTGELFF
-	TRBJ1-4	TRBV5-1	many	TGCGCCAGCAGCTTGTGGCAGGGTCAGGGTGAAAAACTGTTTTTT	CASSLWQGQGEKLFF
TRBD2	TRBJ2-1	TRBV4-3	-	TGCGCCAGCAGCCAAGACAACTGGCGGGAGTATTCTCACAATGAGCAGTTCTTC	CASSQDNWREYSHNEQFF
-	TRBJ2-1	TRBV24-1	-	TGTGCCACCAGTGATCGTCTCTACAATGAGCAGTTCTTC	CATSDRLYNEQFF
TRBD1	TRBJ1-2	TRBV6-1	few	TGTGCCAGCAGTGATATGGCAGGGGGCAACTATGGCTACACCTTC	CASSDMAGGNYGYTF
-	TRBJ1-2	TRBV5-1	-	TGCGCCAGCAGACCGAACAGGGCGCCTAACTATGGCTACACCTTC	CASRPNRAPNYGYTF
TRBD1	TRBJ1-4	TRBV13	many	TGTGCCAGCAGTCCGCAGGGGGCTAGTAATGAAAAACTGTTTTTT	CASSPQGASNEKLFF
-	TRBJ2-5	TRBV2	many	TGTGCCAGCAGTACAACCTGGGAGACCCAGTACTTC	CASSTTWETQYF
-	TRBJ2-7	TRBV5-1	-	TGCGCCAGCAGCTTGGTCGCAGGGTCCTACGAGCAGTACTTC	CASSLVAGSYEQYF
-	TRBJ2-3	TRBV12-3/TRBV12-4	many	TGTGCCAGCAGTTTACACACAGATACGCAGTATTTT	CASSLHTDTQYF
TRBD2	TRBJ2-5	TRBV24-1	-	TGTGCCACCAGTGACAGACTAGCGGGAGGAAGCCAAGAGACCCAGTACTTC	CATSDRLAGGSQETQYF
-	TRBJ2-4	TRBV30	few	TGTGCCTGGAGCAGGAACAGGAACATTCAGTACTTC	CAWSRNRNIQYF
-	TRBJ2-7	TRBV30	many	TGTGCCTGTGGGCGGGCACACGAGCAGTACTTC	CACGRAHEQYF
-	TRBJ2-7	TRBV7-9	few	TGTGCCAGCAGCTCGACTGACTACGAGCAGTACTTC	CASSSTDYEQYF
-	TRBJ1-2	TRBV5-1	many	TGCGCCAGCAGCTTGGCCAATCGAGGGGAAGGCTACACCTTC	CASSLANRGEGYTF
-	TRBJ1-2	TRBV3-1	once	TGTGCCAGCAGCCAAGATGGAGGGTCGGCTGGCTACACCTTC	CASSQDGGSAGYTF
TRBD1	TRBJ2-1	TRBV24-1	-	TGTGCCACCAGTGATCCTAAAACGACAGGGGGATTATACAATGAGCAGTTCTTC	CATSDPKTTGGLYNEQFF
-	TRBJ2-7	TRBV5-1	many	TGCGCCAGCAGCTTCGTTTCAGGGCCCTACGAGCAGTACTTC	CASSFVSGPYEQYF
-	TRBJ2-5	TRBV2	many	TGTGCCAGCAGTGATAGGTTCTACCAAGAGACCCAGTACTTC	CASSDRFYQETQYF
-	TRBJ1-3	TRBV5-4	many	TGTGCCAGCAGCTCCGGGTTTTCTGGAAACACCATATATTTT	CASSSGFSGNTIYF
-	TRBJ2-7	TRBV25-1	many	TGTGCCAGCAGTCGAATGGGTGCCTACGAGCAGTACTTC	CASSRMGAYEQYF
-	TRBJ2-2	TRBV20-1	many	TGCAGTGCCCGAAAAGGTTCCACCGGGGAGCTGTTTTTT	CSARKGSTGELFF
-	TRBJ2-5	TRBV7-8	once	TGTGCCAGCAGCTTGGGGGCCTGGGAGAACCAGTACTTC	CASSLGAWENQYF
-	TRBJ2-5	TRBV6-5	many	TGTGCCAGCAGTTACTCGGGGTTTGGTAGGGGACTTCAAGAGACCCAGTACTTC	CASSYSGFGRGLQETQYF
TRBD1	TRBJ2-1	TRBV6-5	many	TGTGCCAGCAGTTCGGACAGGGGGATCTACAATGAGCAGTTCTTC	CASSSDRGIYNEQFF
-	TRBJ2-2	TRBV19	many	TGTGCCAGTATCCCTAGGCGGCAGGCGAACACCGGGGAGCTGTTTTTT	CASIPRRQANTGELFF
-	TRBJ2-3	TRBV30	many	TGTGCCTGGAATTGGCGGGTAGTAGATACGCAGTATTTT	CAWNWRVVDTQYF
-	TRBJ2-3	TRBV9	many	TGTGCCAGCAGCGTAGAATGGGGCGGCCACACAGATACGCAGTATTTT	CASSVEWGGHTDTQYF
-	TRBJ1-1	TRBV5-1	many	TGCGCCAGCACAATCGACAGAAACACTGAAGCTTTCTTT	CASTIDRNTEAFF
-	TRBJ2-5	TRBV5-1	medium-sized	TGCGCCAGCAGCTTGGAAGGGGAGACCCAGTACTTC	CASSLEGETQYF
TRBD2	TRBJ2-1	TRBV6-5	-	TGTGCCAGCAGTTACTCGGCGGGAGGTGAGCAGTTCTTC	CASSYSAGGEQFF
-	TRBJ2-3	TRBV7-6	many	TGTGCCAGCAGCCGGAGCACGGGTTTCACAGATACGCAGTATTTT	CASSRSTGFTDTQYF
-	TRBJ1-1	TRBV4-1	-	TGCGCCAGCAGCCAAGTGCTCGGGAACACTGAAGCTTTCTTT	CASSQVLGNTEAFF
TRBD2	TRBJ2-7	TRBV30	-	TGTGCCTGGGAAGCGGGATACTACGAGCAGTACTTC	CAWEAGYYEQYF
-	TRBJ1-3	TRBV9	many	TGTGCCAGCAGCGTAGAGGGGGGGCTCTCTGGAAACACCATATATTTT	CASSVEGGLSGNTIYF
TRBD1	TRBJ2-7	TRBV7-9	many	TGTGCCAGCAGCTTAGAGACAGGGGCCTCGTGGAAGCAGTACTTC	CASSLETGASWKQYF
-	TRBJ1-5	TRBV12-3/TRBV12-4	many	TGTGCCAGTAGTTTCGACCACTTGAGGGGGGCCGAGAATCAGCCCCAGCATTTT	CASSFDHLRGAENQPQHF
TRBD1	TRBJ2-6	TRBV7-7	-	TGTGCTAGCAGCTCAACTCACAGGGGGCTGGGGGCCAACGTCCTGACTTTC	CASSSTHRGLGANVLTF
-	TRBJ2-7	TRBV7-8	many	TGTGCCAGCAGCTTTCGGCATGAGGGTACCTACGAGCAGTACTTC	CASSFRHEGTYEQYF
TRBD1	TRBJ2-7	TRBV5-1	many	TGCGCCAGCAGCTTAAACAGGGGAAACGAGCAGTACTTC	CASSLNRGNEQYF